These 32 T cell receptor beta chains came from one sample sequenced in a study of blood T cell repertoires in COVID-19. Profiled with immunoSEQ multiplex PCR; TCRdb holds only in-frame clones, not every one. The sample includes over 100,000 clones, around nine tenths of them seen just once. Sequencing was performed on peripheral blood. Receptors originate from a man aged 50 or older with active COVID-19.

The chain employs TRBV19 and TRBJ1-2; weak D call: TRBD1 (6 bases). V dropped 5 bases and J dropped 3 bases, with 19 bases sitting between them. This CDR3 spans 16 amino acids. In germline, CDR1 is LNHDA, CDR2 SQIVND (reference sequence). The CDR3 nucleotides read TGTGCCAGTAGTGGGGGGGCCGGGGCAGCAGACTATGGCTACACCTTC. Translating gives CASSGGAGAADYGYTF.

The rearrangement joins TRBV18 to TRBJ1-1; D is perhaps TRBD1 (6 bases). This CDR3 contains 13 residues. Germline assignment: CDR1 KGHSH and CDR2 LQKENI. Trimming shortened V by 3 bases and J by 7 bases, and 12 bases separated the two germline ends. This chain's CDR3 is CASSPRGKGEAFF. CDR3 nucleotides: TGTGCCAGCTCACCCAGGGGTAAAGGTGAAGCTTTCTTT.

On this clone itself: Additional DNA sequences in this sample encode the identical CDR3. The rearrangement links TRBV20-1 to TRBJ1-1; D is possibly TRBD1 (6 bases). Trimming left V 2 bases short and J 6 bases short, with 7 bases between. The CDR3 covers 11 residues. Per germline, CDR1 DFQATT and CDR2 SNEGSKA (reference sequence). CDR3 region: CSARQGSEAFF. In DNA form, the CDR3 reads TGCAGTGCTAGACAGGGGTCTGAAGCTTTCTTT.

Here the CDR3 DNA reads TGCGCCAGCAGCTTGGGGGGGGGACAGGTTGCGTCGCCCCAGCATTTT. Its protein product is CASSLGGGQVASPQHF. V is TRBV5-1 and J is TRBJ1-5, with TRBD1 matching 8 bases. Trimming at V came to 0 bases and at J to 9 bases, leaving 11 bases not matched to a gene. CDR1 is SGHRS and CDR2 is YFSETQ in the germline V gene. The CDR3 consists of 16 residues.

The V gene is TRBV5-1, the J gene TRBJ2-7, with 11 bases that match TRBD1. Trimming at V came to 4 bases and at J to 7 bases, leaving 7 bases not matched to a gene. CDR3 length equals 14 residues. Germline lookup yields CDR1 SGHRS and CDR2 YFSETQ. The CDR3 nucleotides are TGCGCCAGCAGCAGGGACAGGGGGAACGGTGAGCAGTACTTC. This codes for CASSRDRGNGEQYF.

V is TRBV7-2 and J is TRBJ2-4; TRBD2 is a possible D gene (5 bases). CDR1 is SGHTA and CDR2 is FQGNSA in the germline V gene. The V and J ends lost 0 bases and 2 bases respectively, with 20 bases between them. This CDR3 comprises 19 residues. The CDR3 loop reads CASSLAWSAGSASKNIQYF. Written as DNA, the CDR3 is TGTGCCAGCAGCTTAGCATGGTCTGCGGGTTCCGCTTCCAAAAACATTCAGTACTTC.

This rearrangement joins TRBV12-3 or TRBV12-4 to TRBJ1-6, with unresolved D. CDR3 size: 13 residues. Trimming left V 3 bases short and J 9 bases short, with 9 bases between. CDR3 protein: CASSFRSSSPLHF. The CDR3 DNA is TGTGCCAGCAGTTTTAGAAGTAGTTCACCCCTCCACTTT.

This chain connects TRBV18 to TRBJ2-6, with D possibly matching TRBD1 (5 bases). Looked up from germline, CDR1 is KGHSH and CDR2 is LQKENI. V lost 4 bases, J lost 0 bases, and 13 bases lay in between. This CDR3 spans 17 amino acids. CDR3 sequence (DNA): TGTGCCAGCTCACTTTCAGGGTCGACCTCTGGGGCCAACGTCCTGACTTTC. Encoded protein: CASSLSGSTSGANVLTF.

The chain uses TRBV7-2 and TRBJ2-5; tentative D call: TRBD2 (5 bases). Trimming took 5 bases from V and 1 from J, leaving 8 bases between them. The V gene's germline CDR1 is SGHTA and CDR2 FQGNSA. CDR3 length equals 13 residues. The CDR3 loop is CASSRRAQETQYF. The CDR3, as DNA: TGTGCCAGCAGCAGGCGGGCCCAAGAGACCCAGTACTTC.

As regards this clone: The sample contains more than one DNA sequence encoding this CDR3. This sequence joins TRBV2 and TRBJ1-1, with 8 bases fitting TRBD1. Germline values: CDR1 SNHLY, CDR2 FYNNEI. The CDR3 extends over 15 amino acids. The trim removed 6 bases at V and 1 base at J, leaving 7 bases unmatched. The CDR3 spells CASSLDRGGNTEAFF. CDR3 sequence (DNA): TGTGCCAGCAGCCTTGACAGGGGAGGGAACACTGAAGCTTTCTTT.

The chain is built from TRBV7-9 and TRBJ2-6; possible D gene TRBD1, 5 bases. CDR1 and CDR2 (germline): SEHNR, FQNEAQ (reference sequence). V dropped 3 bases and J dropped 1 base, with 7 bases sitting between them. The length of the CDR3 is 15 residues. The CDR3: CASSLKGSGANVLTF. DNA for the CDR3: TGTGCCAGCAGCTTGAAGGGGTCTGGGGCCAACGTCCTGACTTTC. Using reference TRBV7-9 and TRBJ2-6 for the parts outside the CDR3, the full variable domain is DTGVSQNPRHKITKRGQNVTFRCDPISEHNRLYWYRQTLGQGPEFLTYFQNEAQLEKSRLLSDRFSAERPKGSFSTLEIQRTEQGDSAMYLCASSLKGSGANVLTFGAGSRLTVL.

This chain joins TRBV6-5 and TRBJ2-7; D is perhaps TRBD2 (6 bases). The CDR3 loop spans 12 amino acids. Per the germline V gene, CDR1 is MNHEY and CDR2 is SVGAGI. V lost 6 bases and J lost 6, with 12 bases in between. CDR3 region: CASRDPGGEQYF. As DNA, the CDR3 is TGTGCCAGCAGGGACCCCGGGGGCGAGCAGTACTTC.

On this clone itself: Other DNA sequences in this sample translate to the same CDR3. The chain combines TRBV2 with TRBJ2-3; 7 nucleotides agree with TRBD2. The CDR3 extends over 15 amino acids. J was trimmed by 0 bases and V by 6 bases; bases with no gene match: 6. Germline loops: CDR1 SNHLY, CDR2 FYNNEI. The CDR3 DNA is TGTGCCAGCAGAGAACTAGCGACAAGCACAGATACGCAGTATTTT. Its protein is CASRELATSTDTQYF.

This rearrangement joins TRBV5-4 to TRBJ2-3, with 8 positions matching TRBD2. This CDR3 comprises 16 residues. Germline CDR1 reads SGHNT; CDR2 reads YYREEE (reference sequence). After removal of 1 base from V and 0 bases from J, the junction contained 4 bases not matched to a gene. CDR3 nucleotide sequence: TGTGCCAGCAGCTTGTGGGGACTAGGGAGCACAGATACGCAGTATTTT. Its translation: CASSLWGLGSTDTQYF.

The chain links TRBV11-2 to TRBJ2-7, with D perhaps matching TRBD2 (7 bases). V was pared by 4 bases and J by 6 bases, with 13 bases between. The CDR3 contains 13 residues. Germline lookup yields CDR1 SGHAT and CDR2 FQNNGV. The CDR3 DNA follows: TGTGCCAGCAGCTCCGTTAGGGGGGGCGAGCAGTACTTC. Its protein is CASSSVRGGEQYF.

The rearrangement uses TRBV24-1 and TRBJ2-3; the match to TRBD2 covers 9 bases. Trimming removed 4 bases from V and 4 bases from J; junction bases left unmatched: 11. The CDR3 extends over 17 amino acids. CDR1 and CDR2 from the germline V gene are KGHDR and SFDVKD. Here the CDR3 DNA reads TGTGCCACCAGTGACCCTGGGAGAGGACTAGCGCCAGATACGCAGTATTTT. It specifies CATSDPGRGLAPDTQYF.

The table lists this clone with a few counts. This chain connects TRBV4-1 to TRBJ1-3; D call uncertain. CDR3 length: 15 residues. Trimming took 4 bases from V and 0 from J, leaving 10 bases between them. The germline CDR1 and CDR2 sequences are MGHRA and YSYEKL. The CDR3 bases are TGCGCCAGCAGCCGGCTGCGGGACTCTGGAAACACCATATATTTT. Translation: CASSRLRDSGNTIYF.

The chain is built from TRBV19 and TRBJ1-2; 7 bases are a match to TRBD1. The germline gives CDR1 LNHDA, CDR2 SQIVND (reference sequence). CDR3 length: 16 residues. V was pared by 5 bases and J by 0 bases, with 9 bases of the junction left unmatched. CDR3 DNA sequence: TGTGCCAGTAGTCACGGAGCAGGGGGAACTAACTATGGCTACACCTTC. Translation gives CASSHGAGGTNYGYTF.

The J gene is TRBJ2-5, the V gene TRBV29-1, with 7 bases that match TRBD2. This CDR3 contains 13 residues. In germline, CDR1 is SQVTM, CDR2 ANQGSEA. The V gene end was trimmed by 7 bases and the J gene end by 5 bases; junction bases not matched to a gene: 10. Here the CDR3 reads CSAERGPGETQYF. The CDR3 DNA reads as TGCAGCGCCGAGCGGGGACCCGGGGAGACCCAGTACTTC. Filled out from reference TRBV29-1 and TRBJ2-5, the complete variable domain reads SAVISQKPSRDICQRGTSLTIQCQVDSQVTMMFWYRQQPGQSLTLIATANQGSEATYESGFVIDKFPISRPNLTFSTLTVSNMSPEDSSIYLCSAERGPGETQYFGPGTRLLVL.

This chain links TRBV6-5 with TRBJ1-2; 9 bases are shared with TRBD1. This CDR3 contains 15 residues. CDR1 is MNHEY and CDR2 is SVGAGI in the germline V gene. V lost 6 bases and J lost 5; bases outside the gene matches: 10. This chain's CDR3 is CASRSDRGGSYGYTF. CDR3 DNA sequence: TGTGCCAGCAGGTCCGACAGGGGGGGATCATATGGCTACACCTTC.

The chain combines TRBV27 with TRBJ2-7; tentative D call: TRBD2 (5 bases). The V end lost 3 bases, the J end lost 2 bases, and 8 bases lay between the germline ends. CDR1 MNHEY and CDR2 SMNVEV come from the germline V gene (reference sequence). CDR3 length equals 13 residues. The CDR3 DNA follows: TGTGCCAGCAGTTTTGGGGAGACCTACGAGCAGTACTTC. The encoded protein is CASSFGETYEQYF.

CDR3 loop: CASSLRDRGPTNEKLFF. The DNA for the CDR3 is TGTGCCAGCAGCCTCCGGGACAGGGGGCCAACTAATGAAAAACTGTTTTTT. The chain couples TRBV5-6 to TRBJ1-4, with 12 bases lining up with TRBD1. The CDR3 consists of 17 residues. Germline V gives CDR1 SGHDT, CDR2 YYEEEE. With V trimmed by 4 bases and J by 0 bases, 4 bases remained unmatched. Full variable domain (remainder filled in from reference TRBV5-6 and TRBJ1-4): DAGVTQSPTHLIKTRGQQVTLRCSPKSGHDTVSWYQQALGQGPQFIFQYYEEEERQRGNFPDRFSGHQFPNYSSELNVNALLLGDSALYLCASSLRDRGPTNEKLFFGSGTQLSVL.

The chain employs TRBV6-5 and TRBJ2-3; 10 positions agree with TRBD1. Germline V gene data show CDR1 as MNHEY and CDR2 as SVGAGI. Trimming took 0 bases from V and 9 from J; bases not matched to a gene: 6. This CDR3 has 15 residues. CDR3: CASSYSYWDRGTQYF. CDR3 in DNA: TGTGCCAGCAGTTACTCTTACTGGGACAGGGGAACGCAGTATTTT.

This rearrangement joins TRBV5-6 to TRBJ2-4, with D hard to call. Trimming removed 0 bases at V and 0 bases at J, with 13 bases between. CDR3 size: 17 residues. The germline gives CDR1 SGHDT, CDR2 YYEEEE. The CDR3 here is CASSLAFRPGAKNIQYF. DNA for the CDR3: TGTGCCAGCAGCTTGGCCTTCCGACCGGGAGCCAAAAACATTCAGTACTTC. Drawing the rest from reference TRBV5-6 and TRBJ2-4, the complete variable domain is DAGVTQSPTHLIKTRGQQVTLRCSPKSGHDTVSWYQQALGQGPQFIFQYYEEEERQRGNFPDRFSGHQFPNYSSELNVNALLLGDSALYLCASSLAFRPGAKNIQYFGAGTRLSVL.

V is TRBV5-1 and J is TRBJ1-1; a weak D match, TRBD1 (5 bases). Germline V gene lookup returns CDR1 SGHRS and CDR2 YFSETQ. This CDR3 spans 14 amino acids. V lost 4 bases, J lost 5 bases, and 15 bases lay in between. Here the CDR3 reads CASSPLQGETEAFF. CDR3 in DNA: TGCGCCAGCAGCCCCTTGCAGGGTGAGACTGAAGCTTTCTTT.

The rearrangement links TRBV6-5 to TRBJ1-3, with TRBD1 as a possible D gene (5 bases). Trimming removed 0 bases from V and 2 bases from J, with 8 bases in between. Germline CDR1 is MNHEY and CDR2 is SVGAGI. This CDR3 is 15 amino acids long. The chain's CDR3 is CASSYSPRAGNTIYF. The CDR3 nucleotides are TGTGCCAGCAGTTACTCCCCCAGGGCTGGAAACACCATATATTTT.

The rearrangement uses TRBV11-2 and TRBJ1-1; no reliable D call. V was clipped by 5 bases and J by 0 bases, with 16 bases between them. From germline, CDR1 is SGHAT and CDR2 FQNNGV. The CDR3 runs 16 residues. The CDR3 DNA sequence: TGTGCCAGCAGCCCTCTGGGCAGTCTTATGAACACTGAAGCTTTCTTT. Protein sequence: CASSPLGSLMNTEAFF.

This clone was found a few times. The V and J genes are TRBV4-3 and TRBJ1-1; TRBD1 is a possible D gene (5 bases). This CDR3 region has 13 residues. Trimming removed 4 bases at V and 3 bases at J, with 9 bases between. The germline V gene encodes CDR1 LGHNA and CDR2 YSLEER. CDR3 nucleotides: TGCGCCAGCAGCCGGCGGGGGGACACTGAAGCTTTCTTT. Translation: CASSRRGDTEAFF.

This chain connects TRBV30 to TRBJ1-6; TRBD1 is a possible D gene (5 bases). CDR1 is GTSNPN and CDR2 is SVGIG in the germline V gene (reference sequence). Trimming removed 4 bases from V and 7 bases from J, with 17 bases in between. The CDR3 runs to 15 residues. The CDR3 DNA sequence: TGTGCCTGGAACCCCCAGGGCAGGGCGAATTCACCCCTCCACTTT. Translated, it gives CAWNPQGRANSPLHF.

The genes are TRBV9 and TRBJ1-2; TRBD1 matches at 7 bases. J was trimmed by 7 bases and V by 0 bases; bases with no gene match: 6. The CDR3 length is 14 residues. Germline CDR1 is SGDLS and CDR2 is YYNGEE. In nucleotides, the CDR3 is TGTGCCAGCAGCGTAGAGGGACACAGGGGTGGCTACACCTTC. It translates to CASSVEGHRGGYTF.

This chain connects TRBV3-1 (or the pseudogene TRBV3-2) to TRBJ2-2, with D possibly being TRBD1 (7 bases). Germline CDR1 LGHDT, CDR2 YNNKEL (reference sequence). The CDR3 has 14 amino acids. V was cut by 8 bases and J by 5 bases, with 15 bases left in between. CDR3 DNA sequence: TGTGCCAGCGAAGGGCCAGGGGGGACCGGGGAGCTGTTTTTT. Translation: CASEGPGGTGELFF.

This chain joins TRBV14 and TRBJ1-6; 7 bases are a match to TRBD1. V trimming: 2 bases; J trimming: 4 bases; junction bases outside the gene matches: 23. Germline lookup yields CDR1 SGHDN and CDR2 FVKESK. The CDR3 length is 22 residues. The CDR3 sequence: CASSQRHGITDRIMGYNSPLHF. CDR3 nucleotide sequence: TGTGCCAGCAGCCAAAGACACGGGATTACGGACAGGATAATGGGATATAATTCACCCCTCCACTTT.